By share, the clone carrying this T cell receptor (beta chain) counts as large. Its antigen is currently unknown. This CDR3 is built from 12 residues. Trimming shortened V by 6 bases and J by 8 bases, and 11 bases separated the two germline ends. The germline CDR1 and CDR2 sequences are MNHEY and SMNVEV (reference sequence). TCR libraries were prepared from approximately 15 ng of total RNA with the QIAseq Immune Repertoire TCR panel. TCRdb reprocessed the reads via MiXCR and lists one record per CDR3 protein. The sample comprises about a thousand distinct CDR3 sequences, around 7.5% of which are singletons, and approximately 17% rests with the top ten. These data belong to a study of circulating CD8 cells and anti-PD-1 response in melanoma. On the study more broadly: Response groups: complete/partial responders versus stable/progressive non-responders. Study observations and caveats: Published repertoire comparisons used only baseline and M1 samples. Diversity ranked highest in DNEG and lowest in TIGIT subsets.

From live CD3+CD8+TCRalphabeta+ cells, four PD-1 and/or TIGIT subsets were sorted. This receptor was identified in a human donor with melanoma. V and J are TRBV27 and TRBJ2-1, with D unclear. The sequences come from CD8+ T cells from PBMCs, collected at baseline or after one month of anti-PD-1 therapy (not recorded which). CDR3 nucleotide sequence: TGTGCCAGCAGCTCCAGATGGGATGAGCAGTTCTTC. Protein product: CASSSRWDEQFF.